Described below is a single T cell receptor beta chain sequence and its context. The entry originates in a study of memory CD8 T cells in hepatitis C reinfection. Turning to the study itself: Samples at peak reinfection came 3 to 8 weeks post-detection.

The time point denotes: peak reinfection, 3 to 8 weeks after reinfection detection. No in vitro expansion preceded TCR sequencing of the sorted cells. At all three reinfection time points, viable CD3+ CD8+ CD45RO- cells from a couple of donors served as controls. Clones were sequenced by immunoSEQ multiplex PCR, and TCRdb holds only the in-frame ones, with some missing. The profile shows 35,000 to 55,000 clones, approximately 87% of them singletons. Germline V CDR1 and CDR2: SGHDT, YYEEEE. V was pared by 2 bases and J by 4 bases, with 6 bases between. The CDR3 consists of 13 residues. V usage is TRBV5-6 and J usage is TRBJ2-2, with D hard to call. The sequenced material came from naive CD8+ T cells sorted from blood. The TCR originated in a young man with hepatitis C virus infection. The CDR3 DNA sequence: TGTGCCAGCAGCTTAACAGCCACCGGGGAGCTGTTTTTT. Translation gives CASSLTATGELFF. Full variable domain (rest looked up from reference TRBV5-6 and TRBJ2-2): DAGVTQSPTHLIKTRGQQVTLRCSPKSGHDTVSWYQQALGQGPQFIFQYYEEEERQRGNFPDRFSGHQFPNYSSELNVNALLLGDSALYLCASSLTATGELFFGEGSRLTVL.